These 4 T cell receptor beta chains came from one sample sequenced in a study of glioma-infiltrating T cells. The iRepertoire nested amplicon-rescue multiplex PCR amplified TCR alpha and beta CDR3s from RNA. MiXCR, applied by TCRdb to the multiplex PCR reads, yields one record per CDR3 protein. The sample includes a few hundred thousand distinct CDR3 sequences, roughly two fifths of them seen just once. Source material: glioma tissue, nonneoplastic brain tissue, or PBMCs (not recorded which). The receptors originated from a human donor with low-grade glioma or glioblastoma, undergoing nonglioma brain surgery, or in good health (not recorded which).

About this clonotype: This may come from a read error, since a much larger clone is one base off. This chain connects TRBV20-1 to TRBJ2-3; D is undetermined. Germline-derived CDR1 and CDR2 are DFQATT and SNEGSKA (reference sequence). The CDR3 runs to 15 residues. This CDR3 reads CSASALTQSTDTKYF. In DNA form, the CDR3 reads TGCAGTGCTAGCGCGTTGACACAAAGCACAGATACGAAGTATTTT.

At least ten counts were recorded for this clonotype. The rearrangement joins TRBV27 to TRBJ1-2; 7 positions agree with TRBD1. The CDR3 runs 14 residues. Per the germline V gene, CDR1 is MNHEY and CDR2 is SMNVEV (reference sequence). Unmatched junction bases numbered 6, after V lost 5 bases and J lost 3 bases. The CDR3 here is CASSLTGQYYGYTF. The CDR3 region has the DNA TGTGCCAGCAGTCTGACAGGGCAGTACTATGGCTACACCTTC.

Ten or more counts support this clonotype. This chain links TRBV28 with TRBJ1-1, with D possibly TRBD1 on 6 matching bases. Per germline, CDR1 MDHEN and CDR2 SYDVKM. This CDR3 contains 15 residues. V lost 1 base and J lost 1, with 10 bases in between. CDR3 protein: CASSLLDSKNTEAFF. DNA of the CDR3: TGTGCCAGCAGTTTATTGGACAGCAAGAACACTGAAGCTTTCTTT.

The J gene is TRBJ2-1, the V gene TRBV19, with TRBD2 as a possible D gene (5 bases). This CDR3 is 13 amino acids long. The V end lost 0 bases, the J end lost 7 bases, and 7 bases lay between the germline ends. The germline CDR1 and CDR2 sequences are LNHDA and SQIVND (reference sequence). DNA for the CDR3: TGTGCCAGTAGTATAGATCGGAGGAATGAGCAGTTCTTC. Amino acids: CASSIDRRNEQFF.